The 3 T cell receptor beta chains presented below share a single source sample, sequenced in a study of T cell repertoires in cytomegalovirus infection. TCRdb itself ran the reads through MiXCR, one entry per CDR3 protein. The sample lists 70,000 to 95,000 distinct CDR3 sequences, 25% to 30% occurring once. Their antigen targets remain unknown. The specimen comprised CD8+ T cells from cultured PBMCs, sampled from culture after CMV antigen stimulation. The receptor source for this set is a human donor in good health (CMV status not recorded). Some clones in this sample may be carry-over from other donors' samples.

The V and J genes are TRBV20-1 and TRBJ1-6; 10 bases map to TRBD1. The CDR3 runs to 16 residues. From germline, CDR1 is DFQATT and CDR2 SNEGSKA (reference sequence). J lost 9 bases, V lost 0 bases, and 8 bases had no gene match. The CDR3 here is CSARDPGQGFFSPLHF. DNA for the CDR3: TGCAGTGCTAGAGATCCGGGACAGGGGTTCTTTTCACCCCTCCACTTT.

This clonotype has a count of ten or more. This chain uses TRBV7-9 with TRBJ2-1, with TRBD2 matching 10 bases. Looked up from germline, CDR1 is SEHNR and CDR2 is FQNEAQ (reference sequence). The CDR3 extends over 16 amino acids. V dropped 5 bases and J dropped 4; count of bases not matched to a gene: 8. The CDR3 nucleotides read TGTGCCAGCAGCCGCATAGCGGGGGGACCATACAATGAGCAGTTCTTC. Residues: CASSRIAGGPYNEQFF.

This clonotype was detected ten times or more. This chain links TRBV7-9 with TRBJ2-2, with 13 bases lining up with TRBD2. J lost 4 bases, V lost 6 bases, and 11 bases had no gene match. This CDR3 comprises 18 residues. Germline V gene data show CDR1 as SEHNR and CDR2 as FQNEAQ (reference sequence). The CDR3 region is CASSRTSGGTSSTGELFF. Here the CDR3 DNA reads TGTGCCAGCAGTCGGACTAGCGGGGGAACTTCGAGCACCGGGGAGCTGTTTTTT.